The clone carrying this T cell receptor (beta chain) was recorded a few times. This entry comes from a study of blood T cell repertoires in COVID-19. Background on the study: COVID-19 samples from acute and convalescent phases originated in the United States, Italy and Spain.

The CDR3 extends over 14 amino acids. V dropped 5 bases and J dropped 7 bases, with 14 bases sitting between them. CDR1 SEHNR and CDR2 FQNEAQ come from the germline V gene (reference sequence). Profiled with immunoSEQ multiplex PCR; TCRdb holds only in-frame clones, not every one. The sample includes a few hundred thousand clones, around four fifths seen only once; the top ten take more than 4.5%. The sequence was collected from a woman aged 55 to 70 who had recovered from COVID-19. Sequencing was performed on peripheral blood. This chain joins TRBV7-9 and TRBJ2-2, with D possibly being TRBD1 (6 bases). CDR3: CASSPLRGFGELFF. CDR3 bases: TGTGCCAGCAGCCCCCTCAGGGGCTTCGGGGAGCTGTTTTTT.